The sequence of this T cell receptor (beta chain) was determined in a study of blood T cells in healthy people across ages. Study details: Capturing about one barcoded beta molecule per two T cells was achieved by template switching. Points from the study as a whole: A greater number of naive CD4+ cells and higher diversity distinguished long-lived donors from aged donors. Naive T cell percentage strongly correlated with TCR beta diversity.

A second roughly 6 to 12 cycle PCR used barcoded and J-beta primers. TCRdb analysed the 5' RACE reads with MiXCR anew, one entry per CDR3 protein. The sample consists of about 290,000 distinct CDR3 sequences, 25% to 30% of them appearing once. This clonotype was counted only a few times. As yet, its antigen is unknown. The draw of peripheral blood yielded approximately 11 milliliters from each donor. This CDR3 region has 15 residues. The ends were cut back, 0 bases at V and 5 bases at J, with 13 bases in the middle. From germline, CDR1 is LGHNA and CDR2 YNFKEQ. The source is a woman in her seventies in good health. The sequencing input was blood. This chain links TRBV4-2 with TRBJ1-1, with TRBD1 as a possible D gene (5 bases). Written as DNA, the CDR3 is TGTGCCAGCAGCCAAGACCTGGGGCGAGAGACTGAAGCTTTCTTT. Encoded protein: CASSQDLGRETEAFF.